Below are 26 T cell receptor beta chains sequenced from a single sample in a study of shared clonotypes between healthy human individuals. Naive CD8 populations comprised CD45RO-negative cells positively selected for CCR7, excluding terminally differentiated effector memory CD45RA+ cells. Sequenced by immunoSEQ multiplex PCR; TCRdb stores in-frame clones only, minus some. The data contain millions of clones, about 95% of them singletons. Sequenced material: naive CD8+ T cells sorted from blood. These receptors were collected from a man younger than 30 in good health.

This chain connects TRBV30 to TRBJ1-6, with a weak D call TRBD1 (5 bases). The CDR3 has 16 amino acids. The germline V gene has CDR1 GTSNPN and CDR2 SVGIG (reference sequence). V was clipped by 2 bases and J by 4 bases, with 15 bases between them. In DNA, the CDR3 is TGTGCCTGGAGTAGGGACGGGCTTCAGTATAATTCACCCCTCCACTTT. It encodes CAWSRDGLQYNSPLHF.

The chain couples TRBV30 to TRBJ1-3; possible D gene TRBD1, 6 bases. The CDR3 length is 13 residues. From germline, CDR1 is GTSNPN and CDR2 SVGIG (reference sequence). CDR3 in amino acids: CAGGDPSGNTIYF. Written as DNA, the CDR3 is TGTGCAGGGGGGGATCCGTCTGGAAACACCATATATTTT. Full variable domain (rest looked up from reference TRBV30 and TRBJ1-3): SQTIHQWPATLVQPVGSPLSLECTVEGTSNPNLYWYRQAAGRGLQLLFYSVGIGQISSEVPQNLSASRPQDRQFILSSKKLLLSDSGFYLCAGGDPSGNTIYFGEGSWLTVV.

V gene TRBV15 combines with J gene TRBJ2-2; unclear D gene. This CDR3 comprises 15 residues. V was pared by 1 base and J by 6 bases, with 12 bases between. The germline V gene has CDR1 LNHNV and CDR2 YYDKDF (reference sequence). The CDR3 region is CATSRVSGLPGELFF. CDR3 sequence (DNA): TGTGCCACCAGCAGAGTCTCGGGTCTTCCCGGGGAGCTGTTTTTT.

The genes are TRBV9 and TRBJ1-2; TRBD1 agrees at 7 bases. Germline CDR1 reads SGDLS; CDR2 reads YYNGEE. CDR3 length equals 17 residues. J was trimmed by 1 base and V by 0 bases; bases with no gene match: 9. CDR3 coding DNA: TGTGCCAGCAGCGTAGCTACCACAGGGGAGAATAACTATGGCTACACCTTC. It codes for CASSVATTGENNYGYTF.

V and J are TRBV7-3 and TRBJ2-1; 9 positions match TRBD2. The CDR3 length is 14 residues. With V trimmed by 0 bases and J by 7 bases, 1 base remained unmatched. Germline V gene data show CDR1 as SGHTA and CDR2 as FQGTGA. The CDR3 here is CASSLTLAGNEQFF. In DNA form, the CDR3 reads TGTGCCAGCAGCTTAACCCTAGCGGGGAATGAGCAGTTCTTC. The full variable domain, rest sourced from reference TRBV7-3 and TRBJ2-1, is GAGVSQTPSNKVTEKGKYVELRCDPISGHTALYWYRQSLGQGPEFLIYFQGTGAADDSGLPNDRFFAVRPEGSVSTLKIQRTERGDSAVYLCASSLTLAGNEQFFGPGTRLTVL.

This clone was seen only once. This specimen includes other DNA sequences encoding the same CDR3. V usage is TRBV2 and J usage is TRBJ2-2; 8 bases map to TRBD1. CDR3 length equals 14 residues. V was clipped by 5 bases and J by 8 bases; unmatched bases: 7. Looked up from germline, CDR1 is SNHLY and CDR2 is FYNNEI. The DNA for the CDR3 is TGTGCCAGCAGTACGACAGGGGCTAAGGGGGAGCTGTTTTTT. Encoded protein: CASSTTGAKGELFF.

The gene calls are TRBV28 and TRBJ2-4; 9 positions match TRBD2. CDR3 size: 16 residues. The V segment lost 6 bases and the J segment 7 bases; nucleotides outside the gene matches: 13. Germline V gene data show CDR1 as MDHEN and CDR2 as SYDVKM. Written as DNA, the CDR3 is TGTGCCAGCAGCCCCCCGGTGCGGGGGGGCCCCAACATTCAGTACTTC. Amino acid sequence: CASSPPVRGGPNIQYF.

To note about this clone: The sample carries other DNA sequences with the same CDR3. This chain connects TRBV20-1 to TRBJ2-7; perhaps TRBD2 as D (5 bases). The CDR3 has 11 amino acids. Germline V gene lookup returns CDR1 DFQATT and CDR2 SNEGSKA (reference sequence). Trimming took off 6 bases at V and 4 bases at J, with 10 bases between the two ends. The CDR3 DNA follows: TGCAGTGCGAGGGAGTCATACGAGCAGTACTTC. It encodes CSARESYEQYF.

The chain carries TRBV27 and TRBJ2-7, with D uncertain. Germline V gives CDR1 MNHEY, CDR2 SMNVEV (reference sequence). V was trimmed by 2 bases and J by 6 bases, leaving 8 bases between them. The CDR3 consists of 12 residues. The CDR3 sequence is CASSLTATEQYF. DNA for the CDR3: TGTGCCAGCAGTTTAACAGCCACCGAGCAGTACTTC.

The J gene is TRBJ2-7, the V gene TRBV29-1; D gene unclear. The germline gives CDR1 SQVTM, CDR2 ANQGSEA. The V and J ends lost 4 bases and 4 bases respectively, with 8 bases between them. CDR3 length: 11 amino acids. In DNA form, the CDR3 reads TGCAGCGTTGGGATCGGTTACGAGCAGTACTTC. This codes for CSVGIGYEQYF.

The V gene is TRBV10-1, the J gene TRBJ2-1, with 11 positions matching TRBD2. CDR3 length: 17 amino acids. Germline V gene sequence: CDR1 WNHNN, CDR2 SYGVQD (reference sequence). V was clipped by 2 bases and J by 6 bases; unmatched bases: 9. The CDR3 DNA sequence: TGCGCCAGCAGTGAGACCCAACTAGCGGGAGTAGGCAATGAGCAGTTCTTC. It encodes CASSETQLAGVGNEQFF.

The chain uses TRBV18 and TRBJ2-5, with D possibly TRBD2 on 5 matching bases. Trimming shortened V by 0 bases and J by 3 bases, and 5 bases separated the two germline ends. The CDR3 is 13 residues long. Germline lookup yields CDR1 KGHSH and CDR2 LQKENI. CDR3 nucleotide sequence: TGTGCCAGCTCACCACCGGAGGAAGAGACCCAGTACTTC. The encoded protein is CASSPPEEETQYF.

This rearrangement joins TRBV6-1 to TRBJ1-2, with TRBD1 matching over 10 bases. Trimming removed 8 bases from V and 7 bases from J; junction bases left unmatched: 10. The CDR3 is 14 residues long. CDR1 and CDR2 (germline): MNHNS, SASEGT. The CDR3 DNA is TGTGCCAGCGTCGGGACAGGGGCGCTGATTGGCTACACCTTC. Protein sequence: CASVGTGALIGYTF.

The rearrangement joins TRBV7-3 to TRBJ2-5; D is tentatively TRBD1 or TRBD2 (5 bases each). The tail of the sequence fits TRBJ2-7 better, so the J call may be wrong. The CDR3 consists of 13 residues. Germline-derived CDR1 and CDR2 are SGHTA and FQGTGA. CDR3 sequence (DNA): TGTGCCAGCAGCCTGGGACCTTTATACGAGCAGTACTTC. Protein: CASSLGPLYEQYF.

The rearrangement links TRBV19 to TRBJ2-1; 10 bases are shared with TRBD1. V shed 4 bases, J shed 8 bases, and the junction held 8 bases outside the gene matches. Germline values: CDR1 LNHDA, CDR2 SQIVND (reference sequence). The CDR3 runs to 15 residues. CDR3 DNA: TGTGCCAGTAGTACCCGACAGGGGGCTCTGGATGAGCAGTTCTTC. This encodes CASSTRQGALDEQFF.

On this clone itself: Other DNA sequences in this specimen translate into the identical CDR3. The chain links TRBV9 to TRBJ2-3; no firm D call. The V end lost 0 bases, the J end lost 3 bases, and 8 bases lay between the germline ends. This CDR3 contains 14 residues. Germline CDR1 and CDR2: SGDLS and YYNGEE. The CDR3 sequence is CASSVDGITDTQYF. CDR3 coding DNA: TGTGCCAGCAGCGTAGATGGTATTACAGATACGCAGTATTTT.

The gene calls are TRBV7-2 and TRBJ2-1; 7 nucleotides line up with TRBD2. Germline V gives CDR1 SGHTA, CDR2 FQGNSA. The CDR3 is 16 residues long. With 4 bases clipped from V and 2 bases from J, the junction kept 8 bases outside the gene matches. In DNA form, the CDR3 reads TGTGCCAGCAGCTCGCCGGCGGGGGAGGCCTACAATGAGCAGTTCTTC. It is translated as CASSSPAGEAYNEQFF.

This clone was counted a single time. This chain uses TRBV9 with TRBJ2-7; 11 bases line up with TRBD1. This CDR3 comprises 14 residues. J was trimmed by 5 bases and V by 3 bases; bases with no gene match: 4. The germline V gene encodes CDR1 SGDLS and CDR2 YYNGEE. CDR3 in amino acids: CASSEGQGVDEQYF. Here the CDR3 DNA reads TGTGCCAGCAGCGAGGGACAGGGGGTTGACGAGCAGTACTTC.

The rearrangement joins TRBV6-1 to TRBJ1-1; D gene ambiguous. This CDR3 region has 15 residues. Germline-derived CDR1 and CDR2 are MNHNS and SASEGT. Between the trimmed V and J ends, which lost 4 bases and 4 bases, there was a span of 16 bases. DNA for the CDR3: TGTGCCAGCAGTGGGGTCTGGCCCCCCGTCACTGAAGCTTTCTTT. Its translation: CASSGVWPPVTEAFF.

The table lists this clone with a count of one. J is TRBJ1-1 and V is TRBV10-2; 7 nucleotides match TRBD1. CDR1 WSHSY and CDR2 SAAADI come from the germline V gene. CDR3 length: 14 amino acids. The ends lost 7 bases at V and 2 bases at J; junction bases unmatched: 7. The CDR3 nucleotides read TGCGCCAGCATCATAGACAGGGACAACACTGAAGCTTTCTTT. This sequence encodes CASIIDRDNTEAFF.

The chain has TRBV6-1 and TRBJ1-1; 9 bases match TRBD1. CDR1 MNHNS and CDR2 SASEGT come from the germline V gene. This CDR3 has 15 amino acids. J was trimmed by 4 bases and V by 3 bases; bases with no gene match: 6. CDR3 in amino acids: CASSDPGQGSTEAFF. The CDR3 DNA is TGTGCCAGCAGTGATCCGGGACAGGGTAGCACTGAAGCTTTCTTT.

The chain has TRBV6-5 and TRBJ2-2, with TRBD2 matching 10 bases. Germline lookup yields CDR1 MNHEY and CDR2 SVGAGI. The CDR3 is 15 residues long. V trimming: 6 bases; J trimming: 6 bases; junction bases outside the gene matches: 7. The CDR3 sequence: CASSVDSGGAGELFF. For the CDR3, the DNA is TGTGCCAGCAGCGTGGACAGCGGGGGGGCCGGGGAGCTGTTTTTT.

V and J are TRBV5-4 and TRBJ2-6, with a weak D call TRBD2 (6 bases). Germline loops: CDR1 SGHNT, CDR2 YYREEE (reference sequence). The length of the CDR3 is 19 residues. Trimming stripped 0 bases from V and 2 bases from J, with 18 bases between. As DNA, the CDR3 is TGTGCCAGCAGCTTGGGTGAACGGGAGCCTACCCCTGGGGCCAACGTCCTGACTTTC. The encoded protein is CASSLGEREPTPGANVLTF.

The genes are TRBV11-2 and TRBJ1-1; D unresolved. The V gene lost 0 bases and the J gene lost 2 bases, with 13 bases spanning the gap. This CDR3 comprises 16 residues. The V gene's germline CDR1 is SGHAT and CDR2 FQNNGV. The CDR3 nucleotides are TGTGCCAGCAGCTTAGATAGTAGAGGCTTTAACACTGAAGCTTTCTTT. Translating gives CASSLDSRGFNTEAFF.

The rearrangement links TRBV7-2 to TRBJ2-3; D unresolved. The V end was cut by 5 bases, the J end by 2 bases, with 14 bases between. The CDR3 sequence is 15 residues long. From germline, CDR1 is SGHTA and CDR2 FQGNSA. CDR3 amino acids: CASSPSGPYTDTQYF. The CDR3, as DNA: TGTGCCAGCAGCCCTTCCGGTCCCTACACAGATACGCAGTATTTT.

The chain couples TRBV6-1 to TRBJ1-6; D may be TRBD1 (5 bases). V was trimmed by 4 bases and J by 5 bases, leaving 15 bases between them. CDR1 and CDR2 (germline): MNHNS, SASEGT. The CDR3 contains 16 residues. The CDR3 reads CASSVGVWIDNSPLHF. The DNA of the CDR3 is TGTGCCAGCAGTGTGGGGGTATGGATAGATAATTCACCCCTCCACTTT.